This T cell receptor (beta chain) stems from a study of T cell repertoires in cytomegalovirus infection. CDR3 length equals 17 residues. The V gene end was trimmed by 5 bases and the J gene end by 1 base; junction bases not matched to a gene: 12. Germline lookup yields CDR1 SGHNT and CDR2 YYREEE (reference sequence). MiXCR was run by TCRdb on the reads, yielding one entry per CDR3 protein. Here the sample spans tens of thousands of distinct CDR3 sequences, 4% being singletons. At least ten counts were recorded for this clonotype. The chain has TRBV5-4 and TRBJ2-5; TRBD2 matches 9 bases. The sample comprised PBMCs. The receptor was isolated from a human donor in good health (CMV status not recorded). Some clones in this sample may be carry-over from other donors' samples. CDR3 sequence: CASRRDGLAGFQETQYF. CDR3 coding DNA: TGTGCCAGCAGACGAGATGGCCTAGCGGGATTCCAAGAGACCCAGTACTTC. Using reference TRBV5-4 and TRBJ2-5 for the parts outside the CDR3, the full variable domain is ETGVTQSPTHLIKTRGQQVTLRCSSQSGHNTVSWYQQALGQGPQFIFQYYREEENGRGNFPPRFSGLQFPNYSSELNVNALELDDSALYLCASRRDGLAGFQETQYFGPGTRLLVL.